The 24 T cell receptor beta chains listed next were all sequenced from one sample in a study of cytomegalovirus exposure and HLA in healthy donors. The PCR employed 60 Vbeta primers together with 13 Jbeta primers. Sequencing was performed with immunoSEQ multiplex PCR; in TCRdb, only in-frame clones are kept and a portion is missing. The repertoire consists of roughly 160,000 clones, with roughly 79% occurring once and the leading ten covering roughly 1.3%. Sequencing was carried out using PBMCs. The receptors shown here come from a woman between 50 and 59 years old in good health and CMV-seronegative.

This clone was seen a few times. V is TRBV6-5 and J is TRBJ1-2; 8 bases fit TRBD1. The V gene's germline CDR1 is MNHEY and CDR2 SVGAGI. The length of the CDR3 is 14 residues. V was pared by 2 bases and J by 7 bases, with 6 bases of the junction left unmatched. CDR3 coding DNA: TGTGCCAGCAGTTACCTGGGACAGGTGACTGGCTACACCTTC. Translation: CASSYLGQVTGYTF.

V is TRBV5-1 and J is TRBJ2-7; TRBD2 matches 7 bases. V lost 0 bases and J lost 2; bases outside the gene matches: 5. Germline V gene lookup returns CDR1 SGHRS and CDR2 YFSETQ. The CDR3 covers 15 residues. CDR3 protein: CASSLVASGAYEQYF. DNA for the CDR3: TGCGCCAGCAGCTTGGTGGCTAGCGGCGCCTACGAGCAGTACTTC.

For the CDR3, the DNA is TGTGCCAGCAGCCCCATCGGGGTGACCGGGGAGCTGTTTTTT. Translated, it gives CASSPIGVTGELFF. V and J are TRBV11-2 and TRBJ2-2; a weak D match, TRBD2 (5 bases). Germline CDR1 reads SGHAT; CDR2 reads FQNNGV. The V gene lost 5 bases and the J gene lost 5 bases, with 12 bases spanning the gap. CDR3 length: 14 amino acids.

The rearrangement links TRBV6-1 to TRBJ2-2, with D possibly TRBD1 on 7 matching bases. The CDR3 has 14 residues. The germline gives CDR1 MNHNS, CDR2 SASEGT. Deletions cut 8 bases from V and 2 bases from J, with 12 bases between. This CDR3 reads CASGGTVNTGELFF. CDR3 in DNA: TGTGCCAGCGGAGGGACAGTTAACACCGGGGAGCTGTTTTTT.

The chain joins TRBV7-2 to TRBJ1-2, with 9 bases matching TRBD1. Germline CDR1 SGHTA, CDR2 FQGNSA. The CDR3 extends over 16 amino acids. Trimming took 6 bases from V and 2 from J; bases not matched to a gene: 10. The CDR3 sequence: CASRKRRTGVNYGYTF. In DNA, the CDR3 is TGTGCCAGCAGAAAACGTCGGACAGGGGTAAACTATGGCTACACCTTC.

This sequence joins TRBV4-1 and TRBJ2-4, with 9 bases aligning to TRBD2. V shed 1 base and J 0 bases; nucleotides not matched to a gene: 13. This CDR3 has 20 amino acids. The germline V gene encodes CDR1 MGHRA and CDR2 YSYEKL. The CDR3 loop is CASSQVGVASGVLAKNIQYF. The CDR3 nucleotides read TGCGCCAGCAGCCAAGTGGGGGTCGCTAGCGGGGTCCTAGCCAAAAACATTCAGTACTTC.

The chain has TRBV5-5 and TRBJ1-1; 7 bases are shared with TRBD1. With 0 bases clipped from V and 2 bases from J, the junction kept 4 bases outside the gene matches. This CDR3 contains 15 residues. The germline gives CDR1 SGHKS, CDR2 YYEKEE (reference sequence). The CDR3 region is CASSLGGTDNTEAFF. The CDR3 region has the DNA TGTGCCAGCAGCTTGGGAGGGACAGACAACACTGAAGCTTTCTTT.

The chain is built from TRBV27 and TRBJ2-1, with D perhaps matching TRBD2 (6 bases). V was shortened by 6 bases and J by 7 bases, with 16 bases between the two germline ends. Germline V CDR1 and CDR2: MNHEY, SMNVEV (reference sequence). The CDR3 totals 14 residues. CDR3 in amino acids: CASSNYGGGNEQFF. The DNA for the CDR3 is TGTGCCAGCAGCAATTATGGTGGGGGGAATGAGCAGTTCTTC.

The CDR3 bases are TGTGCCAGCAGCTTGGTAACAATTGCTGGAAACACCATATATTTT. Residues: CASSLVTIAGNTIYF. J is TRBJ1-3 and V is TRBV5-8; no clear D. V lost 0 bases and J lost 2, with 9 bases in between. Germline CDR1 SGHTS, CDR2 YDEGEE. This CDR3 spans 15 amino acids.

V and J are TRBV7-2 and TRBJ1-4; D possibly corresponds to TRBD1 (6 bases). This CDR3 comprises 13 residues. Per the germline V gene, CDR1 is SGHTA and CDR2 is FQGNSA. Trimming pared 1 base from V and 8 bases from J, leaving 8 bases between. The CDR3 nucleotides read TGTGCCAGCAGCTTAGTGCAGGGGGAAAAACTGTTTTTT. Protein product: CASSLVQGEKLFF.

The chain couples TRBV28 to TRBJ2-5; D may be TRBD2 (5 bases). Germline CDR1 MDHEN, CDR2 SYDVKM. CDR3 length: 14 residues. V was shortened by 6 bases and J by 5 bases, with 16 bases between the two germline ends. CDR3 amino acids: CASSPLRGGETQYF. The CDR3 DNA follows: TGTGCCAGCAGCCCATTGAGAGGAGGTGAGACCCAGTACTTC.

J is TRBJ1-4 and V is TRBV6-5; D is ambiguous. V was cut by 8 bases and J by 8 bases, with 18 bases left in between. Germline V CDR1 and CDR2: MNHEY, SVGAGI. This CDR3 has 14 residues. CDR3 protein: CASQEVPQREKLFF. In DNA form, the CDR3 reads TGTGCCAGCCAAGAAGTTCCCCAACGGGAAAAACTGTTTTTT.

This clone was seen a few times. The chain has TRBV15 and TRBJ2-3; 11 bases match TRBD1. Germline V gene lookup returns CDR1 LNHNV and CDR2 YYDKDF (reference sequence). The V segment lost 5 bases and the J segment 2 bases; nucleotides outside the gene matches: 3. The CDR3 sequence is 15 residues long. The DNA for the CDR3 is TGTGCCACCAGCGGAGGACAGGGGGCCACAGATACGCAGTATTTT. Translation gives CATSGGQGATDTQYF.

About this clone itself: The sample holds other DNA sequences that translate to the same CDR3. V usage is TRBV30 and J usage is TRBJ1-1; weak D call: TRBD1 (5 bases). V lost 0 bases and J lost 3, with 8 bases in between. The germline CDR1 and CDR2 sequences are GTSNPN and SVGIG (reference sequence). There are 13 residues in the CDR3. CDR3 loop: CAWSVRGDTEAFF. CDR3 DNA sequence: TGTGCCTGGAGTGTTAGGGGCGACACTGAAGCTTTCTTT.

Written as DNA, the CDR3 is TGTGCCATCAGTAGGACTAGCGGCTCCTACAATGAGCAGTTCTTC. Translating gives CAISRTSGSYNEQFF. J is TRBJ2-1 and V is TRBV10-3; 10 bases fit TRBD2. The V segment lost 5 bases and the J segment 0 bases; nucleotides outside the gene matches: 1. The CDR3 sequence is 15 residues long. The germline CDR1 and CDR2 sequences are ENHRY and SYGVKD.

The chain combines TRBV7-9 with TRBJ2-7; D may be TRBD2 (6 bases). Per the germline V gene, CDR1 is SEHNR and CDR2 is FQNEAQ (reference sequence). This CDR3 region has 11 residues. The CDR3, as DNA: TGTGCAGGGGCTAGCGCTCGCGAGCAGTACTTC. Translation: CAGASAREQYF.

V and J are TRBV9 and TRBJ1-1; 9 nucleotides align to TRBD1. V lost 0 bases to trimming and J lost 5 bases; unmatched junction nucleotides: 11. The length of the CDR3 is 17 residues. Germline assignment: CDR1 SGDLS and CDR2 YYNGEE. Written as DNA, the CDR3 is TGTGCCAGCAGCGTAGCTTTGGGGGGACAGGGATGGACTGAAGCTTTCTTT. This gives the protein CASSVALGGQGWTEAFF.

The chain links TRBV27 to TRBJ2-5; D is uncertain. TRBJ2-7 explains the end of the DNA better; the J call may be wrong. CDR3 size: 11 residues. The germline V gene has CDR1 MNHEY and CDR2 SMNVEV (reference sequence). This CDR3 reads CASSPSYEQYF. The CDR3 nucleotides read TGTGCCAGCAGCCCTTCCTACGAGCAGTACTTC.

This chain links TRBV4-2 with TRBJ2-7; TRBD2 matches at 7 bases. The CDR3 extends over 14 amino acids. The V and J ends lost 6 bases and 0 bases, in that order; junction bases with no gene match: 5. The germline V gene has CDR1 LGHNA and CDR2 YNFKEQ. CDR3 loop: CASSGGGSSYEQYF. The DNA of the CDR3 is TGTGCCAGCAGTGGCGGGGGATCCTCCTACGAGCAGTACTTC.

This clone has a handful of counts. V gene TRBV7-8 combines with J gene TRBJ1-3; tentative D call: TRBD1 (5 bases). The germline V gene encodes CDR1 SGHVS and CDR2 FQNEAQ. The CDR3 loop spans 14 amino acids. The germline V and J ends were trimmed by 4 bases and 0 bases, with 7 bases remaining between them. CDR3 DNA sequence: TGTGCCAGCAGCTCGGGGGGCTCTGGAAACACCATATATTTT. It is translated as CASSSGGSGNTIYF.

The rearrangement uses TRBV6-5 and TRBJ2-5; D is possibly TRBD1 (6 bases). The CDR3 loop spans 13 amino acids. The V gene lost 6 bases and the J gene lost 1 base, with 9 bases spanning the gap. Looked up from germline, CDR1 is MNHEY and CDR2 is SVGAGI. The CDR3 bases are TGTGCCAGCAGGCAACAGGGCCAAGAGACCCAGTACTTC. Protein product: CASRQQGQETQYF.

The chain has TRBV6-6 and TRBJ2-1, with a weak D call TRBD2 (7 bases). Trimming removed 0 bases from V and 10 bases from J, with 16 bases in between. CDR1 is MNHNY and CDR2 is SVGAGI in the germline V gene (reference sequence). This CDR3 has 15 amino acids. The CDR3 DNA follows: TGTGCCAGCAGTTACTCGAAGGGGGGGCCTAACGAGCAGTTCTTC. Translation gives CASSYSKGGPNEQFF.

The V gene is TRBV28, the J gene TRBJ1-1, with D tentatively TRBD1 (6 bases). CDR1 is MDHEN and CDR2 is SYDVKM in the germline V gene. The CDR3 runs to 14 residues. The V gene lost 6 bases and the J gene lost 4 bases, with 15 bases spanning the gap. CDR3 sequence reads: CASSRTPGVTEAFF. DNA of the CDR3: TGTGCCAGCAGCCGAACGCCAGGGGTCACTGAAGCTTTCTTT.

The chain carries TRBV10-1 and TRBJ2-1, with D possibly TRBD1 on 5 matching bases. CDR1 and CDR2 (germline): WNHNN, SYGVQD (reference sequence). Trimming pared 3 bases from V and 2 bases from J, leaving 8 bases between. This CDR3 is 14 amino acids long. CDR3 bases: TGCGCCAGCAGTGACAGGGTAGCCTACAATGAGCAGTTCTTC. Its protein product is CASSDRVAYNEQFF.